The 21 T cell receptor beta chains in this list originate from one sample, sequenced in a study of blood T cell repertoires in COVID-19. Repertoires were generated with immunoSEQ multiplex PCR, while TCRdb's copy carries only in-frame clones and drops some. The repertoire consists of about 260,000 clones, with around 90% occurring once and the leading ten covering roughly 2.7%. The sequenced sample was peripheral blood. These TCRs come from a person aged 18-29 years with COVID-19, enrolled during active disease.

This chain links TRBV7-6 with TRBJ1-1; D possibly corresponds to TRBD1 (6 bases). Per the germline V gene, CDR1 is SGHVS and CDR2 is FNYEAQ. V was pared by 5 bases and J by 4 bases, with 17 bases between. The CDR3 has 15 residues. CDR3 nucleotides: TGTGCCAGCAGCCCCGGGGACAAAGGTGGCACTGAAGCTTTCTTT. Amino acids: CASSPGDKGGTEAFF. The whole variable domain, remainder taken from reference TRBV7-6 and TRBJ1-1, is GAGVSQSPRYKVTKRGQDVALRCDPISGHVSLYWYRQALGQGPEFLTYFNYEAQQDKSGLPNDRFSAERPEGSISTLTIQRTEQRDSAMYRCASSPGDKGGTEAFFGQGTRLTVV.

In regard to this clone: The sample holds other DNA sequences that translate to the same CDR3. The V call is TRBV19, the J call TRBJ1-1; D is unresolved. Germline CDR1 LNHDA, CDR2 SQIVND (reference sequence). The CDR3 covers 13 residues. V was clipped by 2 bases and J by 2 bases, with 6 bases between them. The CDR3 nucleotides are TGTGCCAGTAGTATATCGGTTAACACTGAAGCTTTCTTT. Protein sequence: CASSISVNTEAFF.

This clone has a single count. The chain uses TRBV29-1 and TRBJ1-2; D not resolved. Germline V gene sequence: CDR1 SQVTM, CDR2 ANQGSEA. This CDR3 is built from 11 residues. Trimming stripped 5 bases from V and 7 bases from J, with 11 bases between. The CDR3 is CSVREVAGYTF. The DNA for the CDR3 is TGCAGCGTTCGGGAGGTCGCTGGCTACACCTTC.

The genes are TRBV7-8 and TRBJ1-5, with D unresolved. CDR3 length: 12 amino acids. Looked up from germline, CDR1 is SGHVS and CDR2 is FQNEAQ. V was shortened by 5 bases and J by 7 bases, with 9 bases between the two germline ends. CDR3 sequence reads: CASSASIQPQHF. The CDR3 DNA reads TGTGCCAGCAGCGCGTCCATCCAGCCCCAGCATTTT.

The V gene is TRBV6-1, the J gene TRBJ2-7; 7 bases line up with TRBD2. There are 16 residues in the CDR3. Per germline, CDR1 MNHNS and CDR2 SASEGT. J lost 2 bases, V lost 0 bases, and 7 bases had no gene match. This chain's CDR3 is CASSEAPSGIAYEQYF. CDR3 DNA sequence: TGTGCCAGCAGTGAAGCCCCAAGCGGGATCGCCTACGAGCAGTACTTC.

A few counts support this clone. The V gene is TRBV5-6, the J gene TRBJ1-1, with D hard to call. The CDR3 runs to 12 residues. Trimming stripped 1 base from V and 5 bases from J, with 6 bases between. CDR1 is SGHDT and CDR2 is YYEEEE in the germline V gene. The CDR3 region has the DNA TGTGCCAGCAGCTTGCTCACAACTGAAGCTTTCTTT. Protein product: CASSLLTTEAFF.

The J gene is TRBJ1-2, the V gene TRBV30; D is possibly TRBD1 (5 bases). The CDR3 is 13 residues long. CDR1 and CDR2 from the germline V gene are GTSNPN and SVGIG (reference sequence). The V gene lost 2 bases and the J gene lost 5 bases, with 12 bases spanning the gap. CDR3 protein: CAWSTGGYYGYTF. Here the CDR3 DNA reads TGTGCCTGGAGTACGGGGGGGTATTATGGCTACACCTTC.

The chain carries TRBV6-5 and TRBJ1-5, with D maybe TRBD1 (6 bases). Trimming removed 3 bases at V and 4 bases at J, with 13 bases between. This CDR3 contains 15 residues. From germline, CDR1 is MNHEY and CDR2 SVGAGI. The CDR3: CASSYDRNPNQPQHF. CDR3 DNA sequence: TGTGCCAGCAGTTATGACAGGAACCCTAATCAGCCCCAGCATTTT.

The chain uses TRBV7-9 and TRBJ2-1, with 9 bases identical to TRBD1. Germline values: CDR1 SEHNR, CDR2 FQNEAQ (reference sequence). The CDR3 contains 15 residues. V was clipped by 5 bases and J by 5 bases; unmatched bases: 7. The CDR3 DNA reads TGTGCCAGCAGCGCAGGGACAGGGATCAACAATGAGCAGTTCTTC. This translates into CASSAGTGINNEQFF.

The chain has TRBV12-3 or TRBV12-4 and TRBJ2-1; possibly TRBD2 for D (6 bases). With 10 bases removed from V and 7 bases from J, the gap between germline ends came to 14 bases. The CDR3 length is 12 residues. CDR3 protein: CATDLGGNEQFF. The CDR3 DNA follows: TGTGCCACCGACCTCGGGGGTAATGAGCAGTTCTTC.

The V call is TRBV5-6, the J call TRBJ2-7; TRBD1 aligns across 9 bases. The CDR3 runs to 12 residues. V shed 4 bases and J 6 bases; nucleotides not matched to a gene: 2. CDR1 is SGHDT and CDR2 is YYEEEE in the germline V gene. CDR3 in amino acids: CASSETGGEQYF. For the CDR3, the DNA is TGTGCCAGCAGCGAGACAGGGGGCGAGCAGTACTTC. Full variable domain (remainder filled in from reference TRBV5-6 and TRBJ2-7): DAGVTQSPTHLIKTRGQQVTLRCSPKSGHDTVSWYQQALGQGPQFIFQYYEEEERQRGNFPDRFSGHQFPNYSSELNVNALLLGDSALYLCASSETGGEQYFGPGTRLTVT.

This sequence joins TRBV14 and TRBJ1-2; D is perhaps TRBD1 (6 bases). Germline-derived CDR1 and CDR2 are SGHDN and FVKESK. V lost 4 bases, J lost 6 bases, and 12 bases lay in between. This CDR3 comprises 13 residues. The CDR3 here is CASSPGQSNGYTF. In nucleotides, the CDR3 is TGTGCCAGCAGCCCCGGACAGAGTAATGGCTACACCTTC.

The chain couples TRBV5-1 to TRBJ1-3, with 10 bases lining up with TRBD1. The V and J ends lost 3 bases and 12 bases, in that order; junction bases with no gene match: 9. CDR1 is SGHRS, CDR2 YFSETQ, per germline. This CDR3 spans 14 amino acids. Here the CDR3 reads CASSSGQGEYHIYF. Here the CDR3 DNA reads TGCGCCAGCAGCTCCGGACAGGGGGAATACCACATATATTTT.

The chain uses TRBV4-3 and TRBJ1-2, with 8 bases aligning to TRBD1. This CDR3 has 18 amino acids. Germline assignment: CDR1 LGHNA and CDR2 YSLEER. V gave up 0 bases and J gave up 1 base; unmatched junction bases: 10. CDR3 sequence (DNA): TGCGCCAGCAGCCAAGATCTTACCGGGACAGGAGTTAACTATGGCTACACCTTC. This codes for CASSQDLTGTGVNYGYTF.

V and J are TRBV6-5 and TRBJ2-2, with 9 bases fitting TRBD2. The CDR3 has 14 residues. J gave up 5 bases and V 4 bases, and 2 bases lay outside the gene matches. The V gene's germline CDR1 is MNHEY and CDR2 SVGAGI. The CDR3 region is CASSWREGTGELFF. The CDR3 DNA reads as TGTGCCAGCAGTTGGCGGGAGGGGACCGGGGAGCTGTTTTTT.

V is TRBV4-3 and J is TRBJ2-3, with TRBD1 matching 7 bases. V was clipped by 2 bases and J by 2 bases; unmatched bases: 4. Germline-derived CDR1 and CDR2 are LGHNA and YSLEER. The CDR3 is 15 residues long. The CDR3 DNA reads TGCGCCAGCAGCCAAAGGGACAGCTCCACAGATACGCAGTATTTT. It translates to CASSQRDSSTDTQYF.

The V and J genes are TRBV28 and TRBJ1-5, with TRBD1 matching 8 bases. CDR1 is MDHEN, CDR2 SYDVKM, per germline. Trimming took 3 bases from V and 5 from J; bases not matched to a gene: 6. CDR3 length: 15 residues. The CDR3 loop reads CASSFDRGRDQPQHF. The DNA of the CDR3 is TGTGCCAGCAGTTTTGACAGGGGCAGAGATCAGCCCCAGCATTTT.

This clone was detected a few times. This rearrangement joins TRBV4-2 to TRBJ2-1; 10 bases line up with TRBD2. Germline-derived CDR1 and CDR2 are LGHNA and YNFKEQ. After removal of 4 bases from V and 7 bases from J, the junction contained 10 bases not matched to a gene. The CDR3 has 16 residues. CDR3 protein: CASSLSALAGENEQFF. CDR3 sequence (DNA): TGTGCCAGCAGCCTAAGCGCCCTAGCGGGAGAGAATGAGCAGTTCTTC.

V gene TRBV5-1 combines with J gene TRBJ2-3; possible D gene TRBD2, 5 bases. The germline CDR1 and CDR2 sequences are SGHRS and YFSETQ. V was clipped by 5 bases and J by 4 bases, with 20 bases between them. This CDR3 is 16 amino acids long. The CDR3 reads CASSTLRLWGADTQYF. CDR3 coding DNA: TGCGCCAGCAGTACCCTTCGGTTGTGGGGAGCAGATACGCAGTATTTT. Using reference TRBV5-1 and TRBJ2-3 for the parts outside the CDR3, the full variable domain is KAGVTQTPRYLIKTRGQQVTLSCSPISGHRSVSWYQQTPGQGLQFLFEYFSETQRNKGNFPGRFSGRQFSNSRSEMNVSTLELGDSALYLCASSTLRLWGADTQYFGPGTRLTVL.

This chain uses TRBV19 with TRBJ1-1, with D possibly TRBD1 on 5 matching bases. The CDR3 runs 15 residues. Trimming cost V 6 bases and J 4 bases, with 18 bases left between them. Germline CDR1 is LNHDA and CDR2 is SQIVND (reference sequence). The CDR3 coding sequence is TGTGCCAGTAGCCTTACTCTGGGACTGGCCACTGAAGCTTTCTTT. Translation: CASSLTLGLATEAFF.

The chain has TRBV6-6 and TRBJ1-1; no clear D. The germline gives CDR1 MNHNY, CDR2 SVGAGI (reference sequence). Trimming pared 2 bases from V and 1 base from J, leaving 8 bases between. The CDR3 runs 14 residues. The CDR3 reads CASSYRGENTEAFF. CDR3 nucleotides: TGTGCCAGCAGTTACAGAGGAGAGAACACTGAAGCTTTCTTT.